The entry that follows covers one TCR beta chain sequence. The data were taken from a study of cytomegalovirus exposure and HLA in healthy donors. In germline, CDR1 is SEHNR, CDR2 FQNEAQ (reference sequence). V shed 5 bases and J shed 0 bases, with 10 bases lying between them. This CDR3 region has 14 residues. Unrecorded immune exposures were likely, despite nominal health at sampling. Vbeta (60) and Jbeta (13) primers were used in the PCR. Only in-frame clones appear in the TCRdb table, and some are missing; sequencing was by immunoSEQ multiplex PCR. Seen here are around 150,000 clones, approximately 76% observed once, and the top ten hold 1.2% to 1.5%.

The chain links TRBV7-9 to TRBJ1-1, with D unclear. The sample taken for sequencing was PBMCs. The sequence was obtained from a man between 60 and 75 years old in good health and CMV-seronegative. The CDR3 DNA follows: TGTGCCAGCAGCCCCCAGAGGATGAACACTGAAGCTTTCTTT. Its protein product is CASSPQRMNTEAFF.